This T cell receptor beta chain was found in a study of blood T cell repertoires in COVID-19. As originally analysed: It was from reference gene primer amplification that nucleated cell counts were estimated. Libraries were prepared by immunoSEQ multiplex PCR; TCRdb keeps only in-frame clonotypes and omits some of them. From that table come the V and J calls and clone size; the DNA was used to work out D and trimming. The sample has about 26,000 clones; approximately 72% are singletons. The V and J ends lost 7 bases and 5 bases respectively, with 11 bases between them. Germline CDR1 and CDR2: SQVTM and ANQGSEA. This CDR3 has 11 amino acids. This clone was recorded once.

Sequenced input: peripheral blood. The receptor was derived from a man aged 60-69 years with active or convalescent COVID-19. The chain is built from TRBV29-1 and TRBJ2-5; tentatively, D is TRBD2 (5 bases). CDR3 residues: CSGGASETQYF. The CDR3 coding sequence is TGCAGCGGGGGAGCATCGGAGACCCAGTACTTC. The full variable domain, completed using reference TRBV29-1 and TRBJ2-5, is SAVISQKPSRDICQRGTSLTIQCQVDSQVTMMFWYRQQPGQSLTLIATANQGSEATYESGFVIDKFPISRPNLTFSTLTVSNMSPEDSSIYLCSGGASETQYFGPGTRLLVL.